This TCR beta chain was identified during a study of blood T cell repertoires in COVID-19. Original processing notes: Counts of nucleated cells, estimated from reference gene primer amplification, were obtained. Clones were read by immunoSEQ multiplex PCR, and TCRdb kept only the in-frame ones, dropping some. The DNA was the basis for D and trimming; V, J and clone size are from that table. In the table there are about 240,000 clones, 80% to 90% of which are singletons. The sample comprised peripheral blood. This sequence was found in a man aged 55 to 70 with acute or convalescent COVID-19.

This chain's CDR3 is CASSSQGALGANVLTF. The CDR3, as DNA: TGTGCCAGCAGTTCACAGGGGGCATTGGGGGCCAACGTCCTGACTTTC. The rearrangement links TRBV6-2 or TRBV6-3 to TRBJ2-6, with 9 bases that match TRBD1. CDR1 MNHEY and CDR2 SVGEGT come from the germline V gene. V shed 4 bases, J shed 4 bases, and the junction held 5 bases outside the gene matches. The CDR3 extends over 16 amino acids.